The 5 T cell receptor beta chains in this list originate from one sample, sequenced in a study of T-cell reconstitution after alpha-beta-depleted transplantation in children (dated by TCRdb to 2016 to 2017). Libraries were prepared through PCR. Reads for this sample came from an Illumina HiSeq 2500. To normalize quantification of the TCRbeta repertoire, the TCR libraries were built with molecular barcoding that relied on unique molecular identifiers. The raw public reads went through TCRdb reprocessing: fastp at Q25, MiXCR clone calling, in-frame beta chains kept. Rows matching on CDR3 protein sequence are summarized as one entry with the most common DNA and genes. For this sample the table gives hundreds of thousands of distinct CDR3 sequences, of which 11% were detected only once. The biggest ten clones account for 20% to 30% of the sample. Taken with the paper, the label for treatment or condition translates to: allogeneic hematopoietic cell transplantation with graft depleted of TCRalphabeta T cells and CD19 B cells.

The source was peripheral blood, collected 180 days after TCRalphabeta/CD19-depleted stem cell transplant. The receptor set was obtained from a male patient under 10 years old who had a stem cell transplant for chronic granulomatous disease, so the T cells may come from the graft donor.

This clonotype was found many times. V usage is TRBV6-4 and J usage is TRBJ2-2, with D possibly matching TRBD2 (5 bases). The CDR3 contains 14 residues. In germline, CDR1 is MRHNA, CDR2 SNTAGT. Trimming removed 3 bases at V and 3 bases at J, with 8 bases between. CDR3 DNA: TGTGCCAGCAGTGATGGACTTCACACCGGGGAGCTGTTTTTT. It codes for CASSDGLHTGELFF.

This clonotype was picked up many times. The rearrangement links TRBV12-3 or TRBV12-4 to TRBJ2-3, with 12 bases fitting TRBD2. This CDR3 region has 16 residues. The junction had 4 bases not matched to a gene; V was cut back by 4 bases and J by 2 bases. The CDR3 bases are TGTGCCAGCAGTTCGGGACTAGCGGGCGCCACAGATACGCAGTATTTT. Translated: CASSSGLAGATDTQYF.

As for this clonotype: A much more abundant neighbour one base away suggests this may be a read error. The rearrangement uses TRBV10-3 and TRBJ2-1, with a possible D match to TRBD1 (6 bases). Germline CDR1 and CDR2: ENHRY and SYGVKD. CDR3 size: 14 residues. CDR3 protein: CAISETGRINEQLF. The DNA for the CDR3 is TGTGCCATCAGTGAGACAGGGAGAATTAATGAGCAGCTCTTC.

Many counts were recorded for this clonotype. The gene calls are TRBV6-2 or TRBV6-3 and TRBJ2-2, with 8 nucleotides matching TRBD2. CDR1 is MNHEY, CDR2 SVGEGT, per germline. The ends lost 2 bases at V and 4 bases at J; junction bases unmatched: 3. This CDR3 has 15 residues. The CDR3 spells CASSYKRGSTGELFF. Here the CDR3 DNA reads TGTGCCAGCAGTTACAAGCGGGGGTCCACCGGGGAGCTGTTTTTT.

This clonotype was seen ten or more times. The chain links TRBV12-3 or TRBV12-4 to TRBJ2-1; perhaps TRBD1 as D (6 bases). Deletions cut 6 bases from V and 7 bases from J, with 22 bases between. This CDR3 region has 16 residues. The CDR3 loop reads CASRPVRQDEDNEQFF. Here the CDR3 DNA reads TGTGCCAGCAGGCCAGTCCGACAGGACGAGGATAATGAGCAGTTCTTC.